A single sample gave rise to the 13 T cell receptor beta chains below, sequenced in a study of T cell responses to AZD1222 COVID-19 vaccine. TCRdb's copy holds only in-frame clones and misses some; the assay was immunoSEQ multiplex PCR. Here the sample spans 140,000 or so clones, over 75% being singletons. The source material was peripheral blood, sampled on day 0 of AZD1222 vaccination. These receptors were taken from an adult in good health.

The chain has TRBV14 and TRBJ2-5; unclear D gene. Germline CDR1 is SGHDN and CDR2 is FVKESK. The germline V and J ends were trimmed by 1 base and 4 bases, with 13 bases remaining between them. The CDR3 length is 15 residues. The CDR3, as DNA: TGTGCCAGCAGCCAAGTTTTCCCGTACGGAGAGACCCAGTACTTC. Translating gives CASSQVFPYGETQYF.

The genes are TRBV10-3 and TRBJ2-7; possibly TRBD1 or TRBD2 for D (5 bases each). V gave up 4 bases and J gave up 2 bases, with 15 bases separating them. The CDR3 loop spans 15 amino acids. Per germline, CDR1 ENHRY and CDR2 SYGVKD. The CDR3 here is CAISGGAGRAYEQYF. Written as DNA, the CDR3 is TGTGCCATCAGTGGAGGGGCAGGAAGAGCCTACGAGCAGTACTTC.

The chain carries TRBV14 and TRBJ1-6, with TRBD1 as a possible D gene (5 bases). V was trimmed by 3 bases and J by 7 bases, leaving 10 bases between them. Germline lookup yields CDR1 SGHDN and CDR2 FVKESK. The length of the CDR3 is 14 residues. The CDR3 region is CASSQGRLNSPLHF. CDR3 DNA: TGTGCCAGCAGCCAGGGACGACTCAATTCACCCCTCCACTTT.

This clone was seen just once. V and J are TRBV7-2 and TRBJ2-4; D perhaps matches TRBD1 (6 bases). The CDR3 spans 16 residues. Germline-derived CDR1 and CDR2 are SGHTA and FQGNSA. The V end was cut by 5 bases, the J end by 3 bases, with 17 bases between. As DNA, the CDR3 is TGTGCCAGCAGCCCAGCGACAGGCTCGGGCAAAAACATTCAGTACTTC. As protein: CASSPATGSGKNIQYF.

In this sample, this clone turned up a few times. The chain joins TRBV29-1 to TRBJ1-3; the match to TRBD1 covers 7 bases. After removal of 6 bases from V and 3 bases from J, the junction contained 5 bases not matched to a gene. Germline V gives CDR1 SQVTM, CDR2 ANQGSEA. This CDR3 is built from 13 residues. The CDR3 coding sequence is TGCAGCGTAGTGACAGGGAGTGGAAACACCATATATTTT. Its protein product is CSVVTGSGNTIYF.

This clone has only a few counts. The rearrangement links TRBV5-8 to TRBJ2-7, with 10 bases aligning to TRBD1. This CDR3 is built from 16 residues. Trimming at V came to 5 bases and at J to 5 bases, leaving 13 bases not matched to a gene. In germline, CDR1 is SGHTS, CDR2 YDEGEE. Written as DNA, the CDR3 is TGTGCCAGCAGTCTGGACCCCTGGGACAGGGGCCACGAGCAGTACTTC. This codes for CASSLDPWDRGHEQYF. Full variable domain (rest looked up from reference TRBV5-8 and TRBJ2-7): EAGVTQSPTHLIKTRGQQATLRCSPISGHTSVYWYQQALGLGLQFLLWYDEGEERNRGNFPPRFSGRQFPNYSSELNVNALELEDSALYLCASSLDPWDRGHEQYFGPGTRLTVT.

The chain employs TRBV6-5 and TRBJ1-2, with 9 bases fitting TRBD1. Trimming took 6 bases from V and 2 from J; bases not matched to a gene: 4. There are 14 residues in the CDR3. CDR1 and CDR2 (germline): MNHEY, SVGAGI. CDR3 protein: CASRGTGINYGYTF. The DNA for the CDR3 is TGTGCCAGCAGGGGGACAGGGATCAACTATGGCTACACCTTC.

The CDR3 protein is CASSQQGQTPYNEQFF. In DNA form, the CDR3 reads TGTGCCAGCAGCCAACAAGGACAGACCCCCTACAATGAGCAGTTCTTC. The genes are TRBV4-2 and TRBJ2-1, with D perhaps matching TRBD1 (6 bases). Between the trimmed V and J ends, which lost 2 bases and 2 bases, there was a span of 13 bases. The germline V gene has CDR1 LGHNA and CDR2 YNFKEQ. The CDR3 runs 16 residues.

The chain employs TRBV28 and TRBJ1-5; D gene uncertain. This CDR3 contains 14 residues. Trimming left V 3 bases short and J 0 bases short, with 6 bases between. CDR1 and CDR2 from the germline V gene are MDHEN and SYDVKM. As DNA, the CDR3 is TGTGCCAGCAGTTTGGATTTTAGCAATCAGCCCCAGCATTTT. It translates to CASSLDFSNQPQHF.

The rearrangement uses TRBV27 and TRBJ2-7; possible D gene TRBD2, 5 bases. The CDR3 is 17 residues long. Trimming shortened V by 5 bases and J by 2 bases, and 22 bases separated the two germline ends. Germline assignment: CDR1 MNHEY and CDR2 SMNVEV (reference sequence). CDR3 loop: CASSAFRGIGSTYEQYF. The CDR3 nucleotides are TGTGCCAGCAGTGCTTTTAGAGGGATAGGGTCAACCTACGAGCAGTACTTC.

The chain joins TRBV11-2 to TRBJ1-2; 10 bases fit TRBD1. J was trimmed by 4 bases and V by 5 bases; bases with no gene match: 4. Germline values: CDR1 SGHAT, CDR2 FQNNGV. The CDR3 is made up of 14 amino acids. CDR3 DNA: TGTGCCAGCAGCGCGACAGGGGGCGGCTATGGCTACACCTTC. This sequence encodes CASSATGGGYGYTF.

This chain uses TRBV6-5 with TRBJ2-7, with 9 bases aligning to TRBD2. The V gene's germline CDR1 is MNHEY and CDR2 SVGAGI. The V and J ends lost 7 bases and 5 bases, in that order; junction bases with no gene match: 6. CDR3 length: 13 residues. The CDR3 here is CASTSSGGDEQYF. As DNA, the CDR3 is TGTGCCAGCACCAGTAGCGGGGGAGACGAGCAGTACTTC.

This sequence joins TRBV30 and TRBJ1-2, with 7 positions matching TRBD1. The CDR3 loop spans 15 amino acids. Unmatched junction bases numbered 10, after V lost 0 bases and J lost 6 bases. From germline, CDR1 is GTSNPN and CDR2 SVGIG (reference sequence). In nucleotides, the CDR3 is TGTGCCTGGAGTGTAGGGGGCAGGGAATGGGATGGCTACACCTTC. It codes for CAWSVGGREWDGYTF.